This T cell receptor (beta chain) was profiled in a study of blood T cell repertoires in COVID-19. As for the study in general: Some COVID-19 samples were acute and others convalescent; all came from the United States, Italy and Spain. PBMCs, B-cell-depleted T cells, or T cells were the source of the cDNA or gDNA that made up the material.

This CDR3 contains 17 residues. Authors' processing steps: Amplification of reference gene primers was used by the study to estimate nucleated cell counts. Clones were sequenced by immunoSEQ multiplex PCR, and TCRdb holds only the in-frame ones, with some missing. D and trimming were read from the DNA, whereas the V and J calls and clone size are those reported in that table. Among 80,000 to 95,000 clones listed, about nine tenths were seen once. Material: peripheral blood. The TCR was taken from a woman aged 70-85 years with acute or convalescent COVID-19. The V call is TRBV21-1, the J call TRBJ1-6; TRBD1, the table's D call, lacks a check against the DNA. TRBV21-1 is classified as a pseudogene. The CDR3 DNA reads as TGTGCCAGCAGTGTTAAGTGTGCAGGGGTCGATAATTCACCCCTCCACTTT. It yields the protein CASSVKCAGVDNSPLHF.